The next 22 T cell receptor beta chains were all read from a single sample in a study of T cells in Graves' hyperthyroidism and ophthalmopathy. Using RNA transcripts as the source, TCR beta CDR3 regions were amplified. RT-PCR in the first round (using the HTBI primer set) targeted the TCR CDR3. TCRdb reprocessed the multiplex PCR reads via MiXCR and lists one record per CDR3 protein. Here the sample spans fewer than 550,000 distinct CDR3 sequences, around 16% being singletons. The sample comprised blood. These receptors were collected from a woman under 30 with Graves' hyperthyroidism.

This clonotype was seen many times. The gene calls are TRBV7-2 and TRBJ2-3; D is perhaps TRBD2 (6 bases). The V gene lost 5 bases and the J gene lost 2 bases, with 11 bases spanning the gap. Germline loops: CDR1 SGHTA, CDR2 FQGNSA. The CDR3 has 14 residues. CDR3 coding DNA: TGTGCCAGCAGCCCTAGCGCCGCCACAGATACGCAGTATTTT. Protein product: CASSPSAATDTQYF.

Only a few counts were recorded for this clonotype. It is likely a read error, because the conserved phenylalanine at the end of the CDR3 is missing. The chain joins TRBV12-3 or TRBV12-4 to TRBJ1-6; D is perhaps TRBD1 (5 bases). The CDR3 runs 13 residues. V lost 10 bases and J lost 9, with 16 bases in between. CDR3 in DNA: TGTGCCACCTCGGCGGGGGAAGGTTCACCCCTCCACCTT. Residues: CATSAGEGSPLHL.

V and J are TRBV20-1 and TRBJ2-1; 11 bases align to TRBD2. The germline gives CDR1 DFQATT, CDR2 SNEGSKA (reference sequence). V was pared by 6 bases and J by 8 bases, with 9 bases of the junction left unmatched. The CDR3 spans 14 residues. CDR3 in DNA: TGCAGTGCACGACTAGCGGGGAGTAACGATGAGCAGTTCTTC. Amino acids: CSARLAGSNDEQFF.

This clonotype was recorded many times. The chain has TRBV13 and TRBJ2-1, with 13 bases identical to TRBD2. This CDR3 region has 16 residues. V trimming: 5 bases; J trimming: 6 bases; junction bases outside the gene matches: 7. Germline V gene data show CDR1 as PRHDT and CDR2 as FYEKMQ (reference sequence). The CDR3 DNA sequence: TGTGCCAGCAGCCCCGGGACTAGCGGGATGGGCAATGAGCAGTTCTTC. Amino acids: CASSPGTSGMGNEQFF.

CDR3: CAWSRTGGGYGYTF. CDR3 DNA: TGTGCCTGGAGCCGTACAGGGGGCGGCTATGGCTACACCTTC. This chain uses TRBV30 with TRBJ1-2; 9 bases agree with TRBD1. After removal of 3 bases from V and 4 bases from J, the junction contained 6 bases not matched to a gene. In germline, CDR1 is GTSNPN, CDR2 SVGIG (reference sequence). The CDR3 extends over 14 amino acids.

This clonotype has at least ten counts. The V call is TRBV7-9, the J call TRBJ2-7, with D unclear. The V and J ends lost 3 bases and 0 bases respectively, with 12 bases between them. Germline values: CDR1 SEHNR, CDR2 FQNEAQ (reference sequence). This CDR3 has 15 residues. The DNA for the CDR3 is TGTGCCAGCAGCTTTGTGTCGTCGAGCTCCTACGAGCAGTACTTC. This translates into CASSFVSSSSYEQYF.

The chain uses TRBV7-6 and TRBJ2-1; 10 positions match TRBD1. The CDR3 length is 16 residues. With 5 bases clipped from V and 6 bases from J, the junction kept 10 bases outside the gene matches. Germline CDR1 SGHVS, CDR2 FNYEAQ. As DNA, the CDR3 is TGTGCCAGCAGCACGACCGGGACAGGGGATTTCAATGAGCAGTTCTTC. Translating it yields CASSTTGTGDFNEQFF.

In this sample, this clonotype turned up many times. V usage is TRBV10-3 and J usage is TRBJ2-7, with 7 bases lining up with TRBD1. With 3 bases clipped from V and 3 bases from J, the junction kept 5 bases outside the gene matches. This CDR3 has 14 residues. Germline V gene sequence: CDR1 ENHRY, CDR2 SYGVKD. In DNA form, the CDR3 reads TGTGCCATCAGTGATTGGGGACAGAGCTACGAGCAGTACTTC. As protein: CAISDWGQSYEQYF.

This clonotype has a count of ten or more. V and J are TRBV29-1 and TRBJ1-2; TRBD1 aligns across 9 bases. Germline trimming cut 3 bases from V and 5 bases from J; bases unmatched to any gene: 1. The germline CDR1 and CDR2 sequences are SQVTM and ANQGSEA. CDR3 length equals 12 residues. The CDR3 sequence is CSVEGQGYGYTF. The CDR3 coding sequence is TGCAGCGTTGAGGGACAGGGATATGGCTACACCTTC.

Many counts were recorded for this clonotype. The chain couples TRBV14 to TRBJ2-3; D is uncertain. The CDR3 loop spans 13 amino acids. V was cut by 4 bases and J by 3 bases, with 8 bases left in between. Germline loops: CDR1 SGHDN, CDR2 FVKESK. The CDR3 DNA follows: TGTGCCAGCAGCCTTAGTTGGACAGATACGCAGTATTTT. As protein: CASSLSWTDTQYF.

This clonotype was seen only once. The V gene is TRBV28, the J gene TRBJ1-5; no reliable D call. V lost 6 bases, J lost 5 bases, and 8 bases lay in between. The CDR3 is 12 residues long. The germline V gene has CDR1 MDHEN and CDR2 SYDVKM. The chain's CDR3 is CASRYKDQPQHF. The CDR3 nucleotides read TGTGCCAGCAGATACAAGGATCAGCCCCAGCATTTT.

There are a few counts of this clonotype. The genes are TRBV19 and TRBJ2-1; TRBD2 might be the D (6 bases). In germline, CDR1 is LNHDA, CDR2 SQIVND (reference sequence). The CDR3 consists of 16 residues. V was clipped by 3 bases and J by 0 bases, with 12 bases between them. CDR3 DNA sequence: TGTGCCAGTAGTATTCGGGACTTCTACTCCTACAATGAGCAGTTCTTC. Translating gives CASSIRDFYSYNEQFF.

The genes are TRBV3-1 and TRBJ2-5; 11 bases align to TRBD2. The germline gives CDR1 LGHDT, CDR2 YNNKEL (reference sequence). This CDR3 region has 16 residues. After removal of 4 bases from V and 7 bases from J, the junction contained 11 bases not matched to a gene. The CDR3 reads CASSPGVAGGQGTQYF. For the CDR3, the DNA is TGTGCCAGCAGCCCAGGGGTAGCGGGGGGGCAGGGGACCCAGTACTTC.

This clonotype was picked up many times. For the CDR3, the DNA is TGTGCTAGTGGTGGGACTAGCGGGGCCTACGAGCAGTACTTC. It translates to CASGGTSGAYEQYF. V and J are TRBV12-5 and TRBJ2-7; 13 positions match TRBD2. CDR1 is LGHNT and CDR2 is FRNRAP in the germline V gene. J lost 2 bases, V lost 5 bases, and 0 bases had no gene match. CDR3 length equals 14 residues. Filled out from reference TRBV12-5 and TRBJ2-7, the complete variable domain reads DARVTQTPRHKVTEMGQEVTMRCQPILGHNTVFWYRQTMMQGLELLAYFRNRAPLDDSGMPKDRFSAEMPDATLATLKIQPSEPRDSAVYFCASGGTSGAYEQYFGPGTRLTVT.

In its sample, this clonotype was seen many times. The chain joins TRBV18 to TRBJ2-2; TRBD2 agrees at 7 bases. Germline CDR1 and CDR2: KGHSH and LQKENI. The CDR3 spans 16 residues. With V trimmed by 5 bases and J by 0 bases, 6 bases remained unmatched. The CDR3: CASSSTSVANTGELFF. Here the CDR3 DNA reads TGTGCCAGCTCATCAACTAGCGTCGCGAACACCGGGGAGCTGTTTTTT. Complete variable domain (other parts from reference TRBV18 and TRBJ2-2): NAGVMQNPRHLVRRRGQEARLRCSPMKGHSHVYWYRQLPEEGLKFMVYLQKENIIDESGMPKERFSAEFPKEGPSILRIQQVVRGDSAAYFCASSSTSVANTGELFFGEGSRLTVL.

This clonotype was observed many times. The chain is built from TRBV4-1 and TRBJ2-7; no clear D gene. CDR1 and CDR2 (germline): MGHRA, YSYEKL. CDR3 length: 15 residues. Between the trimmed V and J ends, which lost 1 base and 0 bases, there was a span of 10 bases. The CDR3 DNA reads as TGCGCCAGCAGCCAAGGCCCCACGGGCTCCTACGAGCAGTACTTC. Protein product: CASSQGPTGSYEQYF.

This clonotype was seen repeatedly, ten times or more. This chain links TRBV7-9 with TRBJ2-1; 8 positions agree with TRBD1. Germline CDR1 reads SEHNR; CDR2 reads FQNEAQ (reference sequence). V lost 5 bases, J lost 2 bases, and 5 bases stayed unmatched. The CDR3 extends over 15 amino acids. The CDR3 here is CASSPGTGTYNEQFF. CDR3 in DNA: TGTGCCAGCAGCCCCGGGACAGGAACCTACAATGAGCAGTTCTTC.

This clonotype showed up many times. The chain recombines TRBV20-1 with TRBJ2-7; 11 bases map to TRBD2. Germline loops: CDR1 DFQATT, CDR2 SNEGSKA (reference sequence). J lost 2 bases, V lost 0 bases, and 0 bases had no gene match. The CDR3 sequence is 14 residues long. The CDR3 loop reads CSARDSGRAYEQYF. CDR3 in DNA: TGCAGTGCTAGAGATAGCGGGAGGGCCTACGAGCAGTACTTC.

In this sample, this clonotype turned up many times. This chain joins TRBV5-1 and TRBJ2-1; 9 positions match TRBD1. The CDR3 runs 18 residues. Germline V gene sequence: CDR1 SGHRS, CDR2 YFSETQ. With V trimmed by 2 bases and J by 3 bases, 12 bases remained unmatched. The CDR3 spells CASSFRVVGTGNYNEQFF. The CDR3 bases are TGCGCCAGCAGCTTTAGGGTTGTAGGGACAGGGAACTACAATGAGCAGTTCTTC.

In its sample, this clonotype was seen many times. The chain employs TRBV24-1 and TRBJ2-2; D tentatively fits TRBD1 or TRBD2 (5 bases each). The germline CDR1 and CDR2 sequences are KGHDR and SFDVKD. CDR3 length equals 15 residues. V was cut by 5 bases and J by 2 bases, with 11 bases left in between. The CDR3 DNA sequence: TGTGCCACCAGTGGGAGGACACCTAACACCGGGGAGCTGTTTTTT. Translating it yields CATSGRTPNTGELFF.

This clonotype has ten or more counts. The gene calls are TRBV19 and TRBJ2-7; 9 nucleotides match TRBD1. The germline gives CDR1 LNHDA, CDR2 SQIVND (reference sequence). With V trimmed by 7 bases and J by 6 bases, 10 bases remained unmatched. The CDR3 consists of 14 residues. CDR3 protein: CASMRTGVVGEQYF. Written as DNA, the CDR3 is TGTGCCAGTATGAGGACAGGGGTGGTGGGCGAGCAGTACTTC.

This clonotype showed up many times. The CDR3 nucleotides are TGTGCCAGCAGCTCCCGGGACAGGGTTTCCGAAGAGACCCAGTACTTC. This translates into CASSSRDRVSEETQYF. This rearrangement joins TRBV5-8 to TRBJ2-5, with 9 nucleotides matching TRBD1. The CDR3 contains 16 residues. V shed 3 bases, J shed 3 bases, and the junction held 9 bases outside the gene matches. Germline CDR1 is SGHTS and CDR2 is YDEGEE. The full variable domain, completed using reference TRBV5-8 and TRBJ2-5, is EAGVTQSPTHLIKTRGQQATLRCSPISGHTSVYWYQQALGLGLQFLLWYDEGEERNRGNFPPRFSGRQFPNYSSELNVNALELEDSALYLCASSSRDRVSEETQYFGPGTRLLVL.